The 30 T cell receptor beta chains below all came from one sample that was sequenced in a study of CD8+CD57+ T cells in acquired aplastic anemia. All patients picked for sequencing had shown, by flow cytometry, an expansion of CD8+CD57+ cells. For CDR3 and TCR beta VDJ profiling, genomic DNA was the template used. TCRdb fed the reads into MiXCR, producing one record per CDR3 protein. Of more than 150,000 distinct CDR3 sequences listed, around 50% were seen once; the top ten hold under 15%. The sequencing sample was made of sorted CD4+, CD8+, or CD8+CD57+ T cells (not recorded which) from PBMCs. Receptor source: a human donor with aplastic anemia.

The sample holds one count of this clonotype. This CDR3 fails to terminate in the conserved phenylalanine or tryptophan, so it likely reflects a read error. V and J are TRBV2 and TRBJ2-1; 7 bases match TRBD1. The trim removed 5 bases at V and 0 bases at J, leaving 4 bases unmatched. The CDR3 runs to 15 residues. Looked up from germline, CDR1 is SNHLY and CDR2 is FYNNEI. The CDR3, as DNA: TGTGCCAGCAGTCTCCGGGACAGCTCCTACAATGAGCAGTTCTCC. Its translation: CASSLRDSSYNEQFS.

V is TRBV20-1 and J is TRBJ2-7; tentative D call: TRBD2 (6 bases). Looked up from germline, CDR1 is DFQATT and CDR2 is SNEGSKA (reference sequence). V shed 6 bases and J shed 2 bases, with 23 bases lying between them. The CDR3 extends over 16 amino acids. The CDR3 protein is CSARPPGLTAPYEQYF. CDR3 in DNA: TGCAGTGCGCGACCTCCGGGACTCACAGCTCCCTACGAGCAGTACTTC.

J is TRBJ2-3 and V is TRBV20-1; D might be TRBD2 (5 bases). Trimming removed 1 base at V and 3 bases at J, with 8 bases between. Germline CDR1 and CDR2: DFQATT and SNEGSKA (reference sequence). CDR3 length: 13 amino acids. CDR3 sequence: CSARGRGTDTQYF. CDR3 nucleotide sequence: TGCAGTGCTAGAGGGAGAGGGACAGATACGCAGTATTTT.

This clonotype has at least ten counts. The V gene is TRBV20-1, the J gene TRBJ2-1; D remains ambiguous. This CDR3 has 11 residues. Deletions cut 5 bases from V and 10 bases from J, with 12 bases between. Germline CDR1 DFQATT, CDR2 SNEGSKA (reference sequence). The DNA of the CDR3 is TGCAGTGCTCCGTCTAGTACCGAGCAGTTCTTC. Translating gives CSAPSSTEQFF.

The rearrangement links TRBV29-1 to TRBJ2-3; 10 nucleotides match TRBD2. Germline CDR1 is SQVTM and CDR2 is ANQGSEA. The V segment lost 6 bases and the J segment 5 bases; nucleotides outside the gene matches: 14. The CDR3 has 16 amino acids. CDR3 in DNA: TGCAGCGTGGGGGAGGTGAGCGGGAGGGCCAAAGATACGCAGTATTTT. Its translation: CSVGEVSGRAKDTQYF.

The J gene is TRBJ2-2, the V gene TRBV11-1; 8 nucleotides agree with TRBD2. From germline, CDR1 is SGHAT and CDR2 FQDESV (reference sequence). This CDR3 has 18 amino acids. Unmatched junction bases numbered 8, after V lost 1 base and J lost 1 base. CDR3 protein: CASSLGRGGTENTGELFF. Written as DNA, the CDR3 is TGTGCCAGCAGCTTAGGACGGGGGGGGACGGAGAACACCGGGGAGCTGTTTTTT.

The chain joins TRBV9 to TRBJ2-5; possible D gene TRBD1, 6 bases. Germline V gives CDR1 SGDLS, CDR2 YYNGEE. V dropped 0 bases and J dropped 3 bases, with 12 bases sitting between them. The CDR3 covers 15 residues. As DNA, the CDR3 is TGTGCCAGCAGCGTAGTGGACAGCTTAGAAGAGACCCAGTACTTC. This sequence encodes CASSVVDSLEETQYF. Using reference TRBV9 and TRBJ2-5 for the parts outside the CDR3, the full variable domain is DSGVTQTPKHLITATGQRVTLRCSPRSGDLSVYWYQQSLDQGLQFLIQYYNGEERAKGNILERFSAQQFPDLHSELNLSSLELGDSALYFCASSVVDSLEETQYFGPGTRLLVL.

This clonotype was observed at least ten times. The V call is TRBV4-1, the J call TRBJ2-7; the D gene could be TRBD1 or TRBD2 (6 bases each). Trimming stripped 2 bases from V and 4 bases from J, with 18 bases between. Germline V gene sequence: CDR1 MGHRA, CDR2 YSYEKL. This CDR3 is built from 16 residues. CDR3 in DNA: TGCGCCAGCAGCCAAAAGGACAGCGAGGGGGGATACGAGCAGTACTTC. Its protein product is CASSQKDSEGGYEQYF.

In regard to this clonotype: A much bigger clone sits one base away, suggesting this may be a read error. The CDR3 loop reads CASSHLVGDTGELFF. The CDR3 nucleotides read TGCGCCAGCAGCCACCTAGTCGGAGACACCGGGGAGCTGTTTTTT. The chain employs TRBV4-1 and TRBJ2-2; D gene unclear. This CDR3 spans 15 amino acids. V was pared by 3 bases and J by 3 bases, with 11 bases between. CDR1 is MGHRA and CDR2 is YSYEKL in the germline V gene.

A few counts support this clonotype. The chain links TRBV24-1 to TRBJ1-6; no reliable D call. Trimming left V 7 bases short and J 6 bases short, with 9 bases between. Germline V CDR1 and CDR2: KGHDR, SFDVKD. This CDR3 is built from 13 residues. The CDR3: CATREAANSPLHF. The CDR3 region has the DNA TGTGCCACCAGGGAAGCTGCTAATTCACCCCTCCACTTT.

This clonotype showed up many times. CDR3 amino acids: CASSFRQRTTDTQYF. CDR3 DNA sequence: TGTGCCAGCAGCTTTAGACAGCGCACCACAGATACGCAGTATTTT. This chain joins TRBV5-6 and TRBJ2-3; maybe TRBD1 (5 bases). V lost 2 bases and J lost 2, with 12 bases in between. Per germline, CDR1 SGHDT and CDR2 YYEEEE. The CDR3 spans 15 residues.

This clonotype was recorded a few times. The chain has TRBV29-1 and TRBJ1-2; 9 bases match TRBD1. The V segment lost 0 bases and the J segment 8 bases; nucleotides outside the gene matches: 7. The germline CDR1 and CDR2 sequences are SQVTM and ANQGSEA. This CDR3 contains 14 residues. CDR3 sequence reads: CSVEEGTGGRGYTF. CDR3 bases: TGCAGCGTTGAAGAGGGAACAGGGGGCCGGGGCTACACCTTC. The complete variable domain, with remaining parts taken from reference TRBV29-1 and TRBJ1-2, reads SAVISQKPSRDICQRGTSLTIQCQVDSQVTMMFWYRQQPGQSLTLIATANQGSEATYESGFVIDKFPISRPNLTFSTLTVSNMSPEDSSIYLCSVEEGTGGRGYTFGSGTRLTVV.

This sequence joins TRBV24-1 and TRBJ1-2; possibly TRBD1 for D (5 bases). Germline loops: CDR1 KGHDR, CDR2 SFDVKD. Trimming shortened V by 1 base and J by 8 bases, and 16 bases separated the two germline ends. The CDR3 runs 15 residues. In DNA, the CDR3 is TGTGCCACCAGTGATTTAGCCACAGGAAAGAGGGGCTACACCTTC. This codes for CATSDLATGKRGYTF.

This sequence joins TRBV28 and TRBJ1-1; tentatively, D is TRBD1 (6 bases). Per germline, CDR1 MDHEN and CDR2 SYDVKM. The CDR3 contains 15 residues. V was shortened by 3 bases and J by 1 base, with 12 bases between the two germline ends. The CDR3 nucleotides read TGTGCCAGCAGTTTGGGGGGGCGCTCGAACACTGAAGCTTTCTTT. Translating gives CASSLGGRSNTEAFF.

This clonotype occurred once. This rearrangement joins TRBV20-1 to TRBJ2-5; 10 bases are a match to TRBD2. The V and J ends lost 2 bases and 4 bases, in that order; junction bases with no gene match: 7. The CDR3 length is 15 residues. Germline V gene data show CDR1 as DFQATT and CDR2 as SNEGSKA (reference sequence). CDR3 nucleotides: TGCAGTGCTAGACTAGCGGGAGATGTTGGAGAGACCCAGTACTTC. This sequence encodes CSARLAGDVGETQYF.

This clonotype appeared many times. The chain carries TRBV19 and TRBJ1-5; unclear D gene. Germline CDR1 is LNHDA and CDR2 is SQIVND (reference sequence). The CDR3 is 14 residues long. V dropped 1 base and J dropped 3 bases, with 7 bases sitting between them. The DNA of the CDR3 is TGTGCCAGTAGTATAGGGCAGTACAATCAGCCCCAGCATTTT. This sequence encodes CASSIGQYNQPQHF.

This clonotype has ten or more counts. The rearrangement joins TRBV19 to TRBJ2-2; a possible D gene is TRBD2 (6 bases). The CDR3 is 14 residues long. The germline V gene has CDR1 LNHDA and CDR2 SQIVND (reference sequence). V was shortened by 3 bases and J by 6 bases, with 11 bases between the two germline ends. The CDR3 spells CASSMVWEAGELFF. In DNA, the CDR3 is TGTGCCAGTAGTATGGTGTGGGAGGCCGGGGAGCTGTTTTTT. The entire variable domain, with the rest obtained from reference TRBV19 and TRBJ2-2, is as follows: DGGITQSPKYLFRKEGQNVTLSCEQNLNHDAMYWYRQDPGQGLRLIYYSQIVNDFQKGDIAEGYSVSREKKESFPLTVTSAQKNPTAFYLCASSMVWEAGELFFGEGSRLTVL.

This clonotype was counted many times. The chain is built from TRBV19 and TRBJ2-7; no clear D gene. CDR3 length: 13 residues. Looked up from germline, CDR1 is LNHDA and CDR2 is SQIVND (reference sequence). The V and J ends lost 3 bases and 6 bases respectively, with 12 bases between them. The CDR3 DNA follows: TGTGCCAGTAGTATTAGAGAGGAAGGCGAGCAGTACTTC. This translates into CASSIREEGEQYF.

This clonotype has at least ten counts. The V and J genes are TRBV15 and TRBJ2-1, with D unresolved. The CDR3 sequence is 17 residues long. Germline loops: CDR1 LNHNV, CDR2 YYDKDF (reference sequence). The V gene lost 2 bases and the J gene lost 3 bases, with 17 bases spanning the gap. The CDR3 spells CATSRLVGRSGYNEQFF. The CDR3 coding sequence is TGTGCCACCAGCAGACTAGTGGGCAGGTCGGGCTACAATGAGCAGTTCTTC.

This clonotype was counted many times. In nucleotides, the CDR3 is TGTGCCACCAGTGCGAACCAACAGCAGGGATCAATTTATGGCTACACCTTC. Residues: CATSANQQQGSIYGYTF. This rearrangement joins TRBV24-1 to TRBJ1-2; tentative D call: TRBD1 (5 bases). The CDR3 sequence is 17 residues long. V dropped 5 bases and J dropped 5 bases, with 23 bases sitting between them. Per the germline V gene, CDR1 is KGHDR and CDR2 is SFDVKD.

This clonotype occurred many times. This sequence joins TRBV5-5 and TRBJ2-1; D possibly corresponds to TRBD2 (5 bases). The CDR3 totals 14 residues. The ends were cut back, 1 base at V and 6 bases at J, with 11 bases in the middle. Germline V gives CDR1 SGHKS, CDR2 YYEKEE (reference sequence). The CDR3 loop is CASSLPGRGNEQFF. CDR3 DNA: TGTGCCAGCAGCTTGCCCGGACGGGGCAATGAGCAGTTCTTC.

Comments on this clonotype: A junction end diverges from the germline sequence, so it may reflect a read error. The chain couples TRBV24-1 to TRBJ2-3; D is perhaps TRBD1 or TRBD2 (5 bases each). Germline assignment: CDR1 KGHDR and CDR2 SFDVKD. CDR3 length: 16 residues. CDR3 coding DNA: TGTGCCACCAGTGATCCCGGGACGATCAGCACGGATACGCAGTATTTT. Translation gives CATSDPGTISTDTQYF.

The sample holds one count of this clonotype. The chain has TRBV29-1 and TRBJ2-7; D is tentatively TRBD1 or TRBD2 (6 bases each). This CDR3 spans 13 amino acids. Germline loops: CDR1 SQVTM, CDR2 ANQGSEA. V dropped 7 bases and J dropped 4 bases, with 17 bases sitting between them. DNA for the CDR3: TGCAGCGGCCGATCGGGGGCCGGTTACGAGCAGTACTTC. This gives the protein CSGRSGAGYEQYF.

This clonotype turned up a few times. This chain uses TRBV19 with TRBJ1-5, with a possible D match to TRBD1 (5 bases). Germline-derived CDR1 and CDR2 are LNHDA and SQIVND (reference sequence). The CDR3 loop spans 15 amino acids. V shed 5 bases and J shed 2 bases, with 13 bases lying between them. CDR3 loop: CASSGREGGNQPQHF. The CDR3 DNA follows: TGTGCCAGTAGTGGCAGGGAAGGCGGCAATCAGCCCCAGCATTTT.

This clonotype was picked up many times. In nucleotides, the CDR3 is TGCGCCAGCAGCCTTCTAGGGACCTCAACTAATGAAAAACTGTTTTTT. This gives the protein CASSLLGTSTNEKLFF. The chain combines TRBV5-1 with TRBJ1-4; D is perhaps TRBD1 (5 bases). Germline CDR1 reads SGHRS; CDR2 reads YFSETQ. V dropped 4 bases and J dropped 0 bases, with 13 bases sitting between them. The CDR3 consists of 16 residues. Full variable domain (remainder filled in from reference TRBV5-1 and TRBJ1-4): KAGVTQTPRYLIKTRGQQVTLSCSPISGHRSVSWYQQTPGQGLQFLFEYFSETQRNKGNFPGRFSGRQFSNSRSEMNVSTLELGDSALYLCASSLLGTSTNEKLFFGSGTQLSVL.

In DNA, the CDR3 is TGCAGTGCAGTGTCCGCCATTGGGACCCAGTACTTC. This encodes CSAVSAIGTQYF. The genes are TRBV20-1 and TRBJ2-5; D is ambiguous. Germline V gene lookup returns CDR1 DFQATT and CDR2 SNEGSKA (reference sequence). Trimming cost V 6 bases and J 7 bases, with 15 bases left between them. This CDR3 region has 12 residues.

V is TRBV24-1 and J is TRBJ1-5, with unresolved D. This CDR3 is built from 12 residues. V lost 11 bases, J lost 3 bases, and 10 bases lay in between. The germline V gene has CDR1 KGHDR and CDR2 SFDVKD. As DNA, the CDR3 is TGTGCCATCCCAGGTACCAATCAGCCCCAGCATTTT. It is translated as CAIPGTNQPQHF.

This clonotype was seen a handful of times. The rearrangement links TRBV2 to TRBJ1-6; TRBD1 matches 7 bases. The CDR3 covers 14 residues. Trimming at V came to 8 bases and at J to 10 bases, leaving 11 bases not matched to a gene. Germline V gene data show CDR1 as SNHLY and CDR2 as FYNNEI. The CDR3 spells CASRQGGPRSPLHF. The CDR3 nucleotides read TGTGCCAGCCGTCAGGGGGGGCCTAGATCACCCCTCCACTTT.

This clonotype was seen only a few times. The chain uses TRBV11-1 and TRBJ2-3; 7 bases align to TRBD1. The CDR3 loop spans 15 amino acids. J gave up 0 bases and V 3 bases, and 3 bases lay outside the gene matches. Germline V CDR1 and CDR2: SGHAT, FQDESV (reference sequence). This CDR3 is CASSLTGKSTDTQYF. The CDR3 DNA sequence: TGTGCCAGCAGCTTGACAGGGAAAAGCACAGATACGCAGTATTTT.

This clonotype came up a few times. The V and J genes are TRBV5-1 and TRBJ1-1; TRBD1 might be the D (6 bases). This CDR3 region has 17 residues. V shed 1 base and J shed 3 bases, with 19 bases lying between them. Germline V gives CDR1 SGHRS, CDR2 YFSETQ. CDR3 nucleotides: TGCGCCAGCAGCTTGTCGGGGGGCCCGAAGGTGGACACTGAAGCTTTCTTT. Residues: CASSLSGGPKVDTEAFF.